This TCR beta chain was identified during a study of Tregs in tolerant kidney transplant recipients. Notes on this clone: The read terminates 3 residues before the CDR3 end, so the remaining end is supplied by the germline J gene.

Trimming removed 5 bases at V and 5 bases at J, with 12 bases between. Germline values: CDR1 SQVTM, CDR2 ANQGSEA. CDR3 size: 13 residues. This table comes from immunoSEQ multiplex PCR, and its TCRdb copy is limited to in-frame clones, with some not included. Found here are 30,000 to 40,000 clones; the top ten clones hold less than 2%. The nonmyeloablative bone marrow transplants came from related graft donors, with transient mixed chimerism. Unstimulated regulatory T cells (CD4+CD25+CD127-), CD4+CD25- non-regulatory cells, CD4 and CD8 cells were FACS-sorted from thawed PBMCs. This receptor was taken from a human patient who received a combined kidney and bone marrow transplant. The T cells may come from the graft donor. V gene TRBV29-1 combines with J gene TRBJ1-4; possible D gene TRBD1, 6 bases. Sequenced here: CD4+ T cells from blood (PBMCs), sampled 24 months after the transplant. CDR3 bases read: TGCAGCGTTCGCGGGGGGCCAAATGAAAAA. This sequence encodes CSVRGGPNEK. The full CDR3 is CSVRGGPNEKLFF. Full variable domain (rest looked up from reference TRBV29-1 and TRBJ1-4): SAVISQKPSRDICQRGTSLTIQCQVDSQVTMMFWYRQQPGQSLTLIATANQGSEATYESGFVIDKFPISRPNLTFSTLTVSNMSPEDSSIYLCSVRGGPNEKLFFGSGTQLSVL.